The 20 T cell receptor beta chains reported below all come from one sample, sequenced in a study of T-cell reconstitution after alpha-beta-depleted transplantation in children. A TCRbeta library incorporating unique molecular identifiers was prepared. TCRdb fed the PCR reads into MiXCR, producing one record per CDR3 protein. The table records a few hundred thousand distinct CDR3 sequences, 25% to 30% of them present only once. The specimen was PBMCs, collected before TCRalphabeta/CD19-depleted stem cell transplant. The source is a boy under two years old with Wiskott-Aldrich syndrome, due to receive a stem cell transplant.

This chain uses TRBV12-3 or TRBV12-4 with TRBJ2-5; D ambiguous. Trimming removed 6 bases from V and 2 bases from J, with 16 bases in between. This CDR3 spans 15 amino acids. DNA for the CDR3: TGTGCCAGCAGCCCTGTTCGTGGGGTTCAAGAGACCCAGTACTTC. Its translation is CASSPVRGVQETQYF.

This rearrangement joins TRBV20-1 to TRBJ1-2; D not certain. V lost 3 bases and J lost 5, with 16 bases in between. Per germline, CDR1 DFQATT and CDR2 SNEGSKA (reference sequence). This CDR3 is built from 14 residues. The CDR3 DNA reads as TGCAGTGCTAGGGCCCCCGGGGTTCGATATGGCTACACCTTC. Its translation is CSARAPGVRYGYTF.

The chain's CDR3 is CSARVPGHGTDTQYF. DNA of the CDR3: TGCAGTGCTAGGGTTCCGGGACACGGCACAGATACGCAGTATTTT. The V gene is TRBV20-1, the J gene TRBJ2-3; maybe TRBD1 (6 bases). The CDR3 has 15 residues. V lost 3 bases, J lost 1 base, and 14 bases lay in between. CDR1 and CDR2 (germline): DFQATT, SNEGSKA (reference sequence).

CDR3 nucleotide sequence: TGTGCCATCAGTGACTTGACTAGCGGGCACAATGAGCAGTTCTTC. This sequence encodes CAISDLTSGHNEQFF. The V and J genes are TRBV10-3 and TRBJ2-1; 10 bases are a match to TRBD2. The CDR3 runs 15 residues. Per the germline V gene, CDR1 is ENHRY and CDR2 is SYGVKD. With V trimmed by 3 bases and J by 5 bases, 4 bases remained unmatched.

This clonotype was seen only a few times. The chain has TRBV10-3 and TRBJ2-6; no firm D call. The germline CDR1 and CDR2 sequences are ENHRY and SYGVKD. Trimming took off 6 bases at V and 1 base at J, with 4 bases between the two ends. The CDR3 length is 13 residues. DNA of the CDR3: TGTGCCATCAGGGGATCTGGGGCCAACGTCCTGACTTTC. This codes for CAIRGSGANVLTF.

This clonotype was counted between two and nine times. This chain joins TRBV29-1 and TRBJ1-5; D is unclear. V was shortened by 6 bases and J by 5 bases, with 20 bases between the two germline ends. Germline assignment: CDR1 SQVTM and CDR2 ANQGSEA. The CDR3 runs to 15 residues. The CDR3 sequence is CSVGVSSGTDQPQHF. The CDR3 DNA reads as TGCAGCGTCGGAGTGAGTTCGGGTACGGATCAGCCCCAGCATTTT. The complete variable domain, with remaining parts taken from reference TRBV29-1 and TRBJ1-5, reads SAVISQKPSRDICQRGTSLTIQCQVDSQVTMMFWYRQQPGQSLTLIATANQGSEATYESGFVIDKFPISRPNLTFSTLTVSNMSPEDSSIYLCSVGVSSGTDQPQHFGDGTRLSIL.

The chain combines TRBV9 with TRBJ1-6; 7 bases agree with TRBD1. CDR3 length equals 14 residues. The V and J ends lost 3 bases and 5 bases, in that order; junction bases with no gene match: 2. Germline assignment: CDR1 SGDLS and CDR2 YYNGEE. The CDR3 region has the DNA TGTGCCAGCAGCGAGACAGGGAATAATTCACCCCTCCACTTT. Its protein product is CASSETGNNSPLHF.

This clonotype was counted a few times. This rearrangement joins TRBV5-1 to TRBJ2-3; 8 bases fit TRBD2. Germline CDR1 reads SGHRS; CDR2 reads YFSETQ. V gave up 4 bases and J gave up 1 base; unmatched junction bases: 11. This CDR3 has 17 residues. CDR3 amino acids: CASSPRREGPRTDTQYF. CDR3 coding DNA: TGCGCCAGCAGCCCGCGTCGGGAGGGGCCTCGCACAGATACGCAGTATTTT.

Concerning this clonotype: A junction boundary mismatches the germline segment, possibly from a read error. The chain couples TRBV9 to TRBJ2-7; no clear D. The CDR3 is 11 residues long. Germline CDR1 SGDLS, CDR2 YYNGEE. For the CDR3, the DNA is TGTGCCAGCAGACAAAGAAGGGTAGTAGACTTC. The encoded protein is CASRQRRVVDF.

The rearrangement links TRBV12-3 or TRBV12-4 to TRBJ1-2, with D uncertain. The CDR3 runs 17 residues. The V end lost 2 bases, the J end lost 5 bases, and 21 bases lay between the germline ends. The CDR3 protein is CASSLFLVRGALYGYTF. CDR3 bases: TGTGCCAGCAGTTTATTTCTAGTTCGAGGAGCCCTATATGGCTACACCTTC.

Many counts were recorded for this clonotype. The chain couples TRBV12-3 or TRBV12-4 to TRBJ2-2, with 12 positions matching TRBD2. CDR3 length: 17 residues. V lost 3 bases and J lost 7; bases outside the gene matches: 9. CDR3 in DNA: TGTGCCAGCAGTTTCAGACTAGCGGGAGTAGGTAACGGGGAGCTGTTTTTT. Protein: CASSFRLAGVGNGELFF.

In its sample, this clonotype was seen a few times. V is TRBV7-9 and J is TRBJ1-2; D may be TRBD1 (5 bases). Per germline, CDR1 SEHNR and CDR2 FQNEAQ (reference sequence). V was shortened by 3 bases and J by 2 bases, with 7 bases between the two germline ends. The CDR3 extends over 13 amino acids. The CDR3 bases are TGTGCCAGCAGCTTGAGGGACAACTATGGCTACACCTTC. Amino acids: CASSLRDNYGYTF.

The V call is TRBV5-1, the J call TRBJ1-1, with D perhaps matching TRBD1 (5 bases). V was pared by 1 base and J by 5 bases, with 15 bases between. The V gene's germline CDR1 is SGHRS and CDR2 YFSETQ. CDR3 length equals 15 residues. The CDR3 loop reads CASSLLEGRGTEAFF. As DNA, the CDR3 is TGCGCCAGCAGCTTGTTGGAGGGGCGAGGGACTGAAGCTTTCTTT.

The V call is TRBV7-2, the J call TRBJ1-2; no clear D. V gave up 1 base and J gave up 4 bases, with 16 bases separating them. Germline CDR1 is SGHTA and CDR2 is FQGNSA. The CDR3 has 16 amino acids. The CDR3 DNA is TGTGCCAGCAGCTTAGACAGCCACGCCAGTTCCTATGGCTACACCTTC. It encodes CASSLDSHASSYGYTF.

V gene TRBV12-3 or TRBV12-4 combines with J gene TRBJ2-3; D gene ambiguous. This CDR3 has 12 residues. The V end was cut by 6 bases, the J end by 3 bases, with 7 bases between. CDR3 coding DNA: TGTGCCAGCAGCCAGGCAACAGATACGCAGTATTTT. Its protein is CASSQATDTQYF.

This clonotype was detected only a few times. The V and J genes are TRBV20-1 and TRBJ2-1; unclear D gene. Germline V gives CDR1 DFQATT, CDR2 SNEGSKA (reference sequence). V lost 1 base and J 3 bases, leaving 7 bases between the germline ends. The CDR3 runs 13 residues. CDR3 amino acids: CSARGRIYNEQFF. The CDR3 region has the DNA TGCAGTGCTAGAGGGCGGATCTACAATGAGCAGTTCTTC.

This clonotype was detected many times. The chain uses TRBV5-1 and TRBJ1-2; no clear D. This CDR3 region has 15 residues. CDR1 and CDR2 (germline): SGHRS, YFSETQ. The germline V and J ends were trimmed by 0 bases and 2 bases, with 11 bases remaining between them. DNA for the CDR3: TGCGCCAGCAGCTTGGCGGTCAGCAAGAACTATGGCTACACCTTC. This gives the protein CASSLAVSKNYGYTF. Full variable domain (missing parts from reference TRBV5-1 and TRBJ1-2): KAGVTQTPRYLIKTRGQQVTLSCSPISGHRSVSWYQQTPGQGLQFLFEYFSETQRNKGNFPGRFSGRQFSNSRSEMNVSTLELGDSALYLCASSLAVSKNYGYTFGSGTRLTVV.

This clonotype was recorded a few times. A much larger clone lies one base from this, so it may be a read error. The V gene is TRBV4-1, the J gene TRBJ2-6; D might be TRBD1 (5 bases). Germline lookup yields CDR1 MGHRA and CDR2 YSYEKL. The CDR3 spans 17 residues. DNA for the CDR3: TGCGCCAGCAGCCAAGTAGTCAGGAAAACTGGGGCCAACGGCCTGACTTTC. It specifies CASSQVVRKTGANGLTF.

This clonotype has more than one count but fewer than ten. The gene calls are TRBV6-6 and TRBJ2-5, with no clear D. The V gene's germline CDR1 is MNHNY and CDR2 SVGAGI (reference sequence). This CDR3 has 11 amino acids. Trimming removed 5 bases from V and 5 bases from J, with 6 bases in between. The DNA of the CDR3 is TGTGCCAGCAGTGGCAAGGAGACCCAGTACTTC. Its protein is CASSGKETQYF.

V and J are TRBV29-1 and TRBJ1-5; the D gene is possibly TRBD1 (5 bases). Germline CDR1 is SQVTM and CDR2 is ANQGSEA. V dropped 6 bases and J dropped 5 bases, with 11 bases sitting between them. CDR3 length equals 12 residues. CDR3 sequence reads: CSVRDLDQPQHF. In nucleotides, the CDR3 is TGCAGCGTCAGGGACCTCGATCAGCCCCAGCATTTT. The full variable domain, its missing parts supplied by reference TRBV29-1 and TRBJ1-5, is SAVISQKPSRDICQRGTSLTIQCQVDSQVTMMFWYRQQPGQSLTLIATANQGSEATYESGFVIDKFPISRPNLTFSTLTVSNMSPEDSSIYLCSVRDLDQPQHFGDGTRLSIL.